The clone carrying this T cell receptor (delta chain) showed up just a few times. V gave up 3 bases and J gave up 0 bases; unmatched junction bases: 7. Germline V gene lookup returns CDR1 GEAIGNYY and CDR2 EKD. The CDR3 is 19 amino acids. This sample is drawn from a study of gamma-delta chains in newborns, infants, children. Across the whole study: Polyclonal expansion of innate γδ T cells after birth follows microbial exposure.

TCRdb re-called the reads with CATT. This sample has 5,500 to 7,500 delta-chain clones, with approximately 11% found just once. This receptor was taken from a child who was a newborn, infant or young child, either healthy, febrile or measles-vaccinated (not recorded which). The sequenced material came from blood. J is TRDJ3 and V is TRDV2; 10 bases align to TRDD3. CDR3 residues: CACDPLGDWSSWDTRQMFF. Written as DNA, the CDR3 is TGTGCCTGTGACCCACTGGGGGATTGGAGCTCCTGGGACACCCGACAGATGTTTTTC.